A selection of T cell receptor beta chains follows, all from one sample in a study of blood T cell repertoires in COVID-19. TCRdb's copy holds only in-frame clones and misses some; the assay was immunoSEQ multiplex PCR. The sample comprises 400,000 or so clones, less than 95% of which are singletons, and about 0.6% rests with the top ten. Sequencing was performed on PBMCs or T cells enriched from blood (not recorded which). The origin of the receptors is a young man who had recovered from COVID-19. CDR3s include the opening cysteine and the closing phenylalanine or tryptophan. The order of the fields is clone size, V gene, D gene, J gene, CDR3 DNA, CDR3 protein. The D gene is left open where the match is weak. Clone size appears in some rows only: once, few, many, or a class for an expanded clone.

-	TRBV19	-	TRBJ1-1	TGTGCCAGTAGAACGACAGGTGAGAACACTGAAGCTTTCTTT	CASRTTGENTEAFF
-	TRBV6-5	TRBD2	TRBJ2-5	TGTGCCAGCAAACCCGGGGGGATTCAAGAGACCCAGTACTTC	CASKPGGIQETQYF
-	TRBV5-4	TRBD2	TRBJ2-7	TGTGCCAGCTCCCCGGGAGCGGGAGGACTATACGAGCAGTACTTC	CASSPGAGGLYEQYF
-	TRBV9	TRBD2	TRBJ2-2	TGTGCCAGCAGCCGCGGCGGGAGGAACACCGGGGAGCTGTTTTTT	CASSRGGRNTGELFF
-	TRBV30	-	TRBJ2-3	TGTGCCTGGAGTGTGGGGCTAGCGCGACTTACAGATACGCAGTATTTT	CAWSVGLARLTDTQYF
-	TRBV5-1	TRBD1	TRBJ1-2	TGCGCCAGCAGCTTTACAACCGGGACAGGGGTCGGCTACACCTTC	CASSFTTGTGVGYTF
-	TRBV9	TRBD1	TRBJ2-2	TGTGCCAGCAGCTTGGGGACAGGGAGAACCGGGGAGCTGTTTTTT	CASSLGTGRTGELFF
-	TRBV19	-	TRBJ2-2	TGTGCCAGTAGTATAGTTGGCAGGGGAACCGGGGAGCTGTTTTTT	CASSIVGRGTGELFF
-	TRBV5-8	-	TRBJ2-1	TGTGCCAGCAGCTTTGCCGGGACAACCTCCTACAATGAGCAGTTCTTC	CASSFAGTTSYNEQFF
many	TRBV3-1/TRBV3-2	-	TRBJ1-6	TGTGCCAGCAGCCAAGTGGAGAATTCACCCCTCCACTTT	CASSQVENSPLHF
-	TRBV6-6	TRBD1	TRBJ2-2	TGTGCCAGCAGTTTTTCGGGACAGGGTCGTCACGGGGAGCTGTTTTTT	CASSFSGQGRHGELFF
-	TRBV15	-	TRBJ2-1	TGTGCCACCTCTGGGGGCCCGGGCCCCTACAATGAGCAGTTCTTC	CATSGGPGPYNEQFF
-	TRBV30	-	TRBJ1-5	TGTGCCTGGGATGAGGGACTGGCCAATCAGCCCCAGCATTTT	CAWDEGLANQPQHF
-	TRBV6-6	-	TRBJ2-3	TGTGCCAGCAGTTACCGGGGAGAAACAGATACGCAGTATTTT	CASSYRGETDTQYF
few	TRBV11-2	TRBD1	TRBJ1-2	TGTGCCAGCAGCTCGACAGGGAGCGGCTACACCTTC	CASSSTGSGYTF
-	TRBV18	TRBD1	TRBJ1-1	TGTGCCAGCTCACCAATACAGGGGCTGGACACTGAAGCTTTCTTT	CASSPIQGLDTEAFF